This entry features one T cell receptor (beta chain) sequence. This sample also contains other DNA sequences that code for the same CDR3. This entry belongs to a study of blood T cell repertoires in COVID-19. Looking at the study overall: Sites in the United States, Italy and Spain provided acute and convalescent COVID-19 samples. PBMCs, B-cell-depleted T cells, or T cells provided the cDNA or gDNA that made up the material.

Looked up from germline, CDR1 is MNHEY and CDR2 is SMNVEV (reference sequence). The ends were cut back, 6 bases at V and 0 bases at J, with 5 bases in the middle. This CDR3 has 13 amino acids. Study processing details: The assay estimated nucleated cells by amplifying reference gene primers. Method: immunoSEQ multiplex PCR; TCRdb's copy keeps in-frame clones and lacks some. V and J calls and clone size are given by that table; D and trimming were obtained from the DNA. The sample holds more than 95,000 clones, around 85% seen once. Patients in Seattle were enrolled during active infection, then followed longitudinally.

Sample: peripheral blood. The origin of this receptor is a woman older than 75 with COVID-19, enrolled during active disease. The chain employs TRBV27 and TRBJ1-4; D is undetermined. In DNA, the CDR3 is TGTGCCAGCAGGCCGGCAACTAATGAAAAACTGTTTTTT. Translation gives CASRPATNEKLFF.